This entry lists 9 T cell receptor beta chains sequenced from one sample in a study of blood T cell repertoires in COVID-19. Produced via immunoSEQ multiplex PCR; TCRdb's table is partial and in-frame only. In the table there are approximately 150,000 clones, more than 60% of which are singletons. Material: peripheral blood. These TCRs come from a man in his fifties or sixties with acute or convalescent COVID-19.

The J gene is TRBJ1-2, the V gene TRBV3-1 (or the pseudogene TRBV3-2); no reliable D call. Germline CDR1 reads LGHDT; CDR2 reads YNNKEL (reference sequence). This CDR3 is 11 amino acids long. V lost 4 bases, J lost 9 bases, and 9 bases lay in between. CDR3 loop: CASSLLRSYTF. The CDR3 nucleotides are TGTGCCAGCAGCCTCCTCAGGAGCTACACCTTC.

This clone was detected a few times. The chain combines TRBV20-1 with TRBJ1-1; the D is unclear. CDR1 is DFQATT and CDR2 is SNEGSKA in the germline V gene (reference sequence). V was shortened by 2 bases and J by 7 bases, with 8 bases between the two germline ends. The length of the CDR3 is 11 residues. CDR3 residues: CSARSGIEAFF. CDR3 in DNA: TGCAGTGCTAGATCGGGGATTGAAGCTTTCTTT.

J is TRBJ2-2 and V is TRBV11-3, with D maybe TRBD1 (6 bases). Germline CDR1 is SGHNT and CDR2 is YENEEA. The CDR3 extends over 16 amino acids. Trimming cost V 1 base and J 1 base, with 10 bases left between them. In DNA, the CDR3 is TGTGCCAGCAGCTTAGGGTGGACAGAGAACACCGGGGAGCTGTTTTTT. This sequence encodes CASSLGWTENTGELFF. Filled out from reference TRBV11-3 and TRBJ2-2, the complete variable domain reads EAGVVQSPRYKIIEKKQPVAFWCNPISGHNTLYWYLQNLGQGPELLIRYENEEAVDDSQLPKDRFSAERLKGVDSTLKIQPAELGDSAVYLCASSLGWTENTGELFFGEGSRLTVL.

The chain links TRBV3-1 (or the pseudogene TRBV3-2) to TRBJ1-5; 9 bases fit TRBD1. The CDR3 has 14 residues. V gave up 3 bases and J gave up 7 bases; unmatched junction bases: 4. In germline, CDR1 is LGHDT, CDR2 YNNKEL (reference sequence). The CDR3 DNA reads TGTGCCAGCAGCCACAGGACAGGGGAGCAGCCCCAGCATTTT. Translation gives CASSHRTGEQPQHF.

The chain joins TRBV28 to TRBJ1-4; 7 bases agree with TRBD1. The junction had 9 bases not matched to a gene; V was cut back by 5 bases and J by 6 bases. The CDR3 is made up of 15 amino acids. Germline CDR1 and CDR2: MDHEN and SYDVKM. The CDR3 nucleotides read TGTGCCAGCAGTGCAACAGGGGCTAGGGATGAAAAACTGTTTTTT. Translating it yields CASSATGARDEKLFF.

This clone was seen a few times. The rearrangement joins TRBV28 to TRBJ1-4, with TRBD1 matching 7 bases. CDR1 is MDHEN and CDR2 is SYDVKM in the germline V gene. The V gene end was trimmed by 2 bases and the J gene end by 5 bases; junction bases not matched to a gene: 5. The CDR3 runs 15 residues. The CDR3 DNA reads as TGTGCCAGCAGTTTACAGGGACAGAAGAATGAAAAACTGTTTTTT. It encodes CASSLQGQKNEKLFF.

The table lists this clone with a few counts. The V and J genes are TRBV10-3 and TRBJ1-2, with a tentative D call TRBD1 (5 bases). Germline V CDR1 and CDR2: ENHRY, SYGVKD. The ends were cut back, 3 bases at V and 0 bases at J, with 11 bases in the middle. This CDR3 has 15 residues. CDR3 residues: CAISEGVLANYGYTF. The CDR3 DNA reads TGTGCCATCAGTGAAGGGGTTCTGGCTAACTATGGCTACACCTTC.

The rearrangement uses TRBV11-3 and TRBJ1-3; 7 nucleotides line up with TRBD1. Germline V gives CDR1 SGHNT, CDR2 YENEEA. The CDR3 loop spans 13 amino acids. Trimming removed 5 bases from V and 8 bases from J; junction bases left unmatched: 6. The CDR3 nucleotides read TGTGCCAGCAGCCTCAACAGGGGTGACACCATATATTTT. As protein: CASSLNRGDTIYF.

The chain recombines TRBV6-1 with TRBJ2-7; 9 bases are a match to TRBD1. The germline V gene encodes CDR1 MNHNS and CDR2 SASEGT. The CDR3 is 15 amino acids. The CDR3 is CASTEPTGGSYEQYV. The CDR3 DNA is TGTGCCAGCACTGAACCGACAGGGGGCTCCTACGAGCAGTACGTC.